This T cell receptor (beta chain) was identified in a study of CD8+ T cells in alopecia areata. V shed 2 bases and J shed 4 bases, with 2 bases lying between them. This CDR3 is 12 amino acids long. Germline CDR1 MDHEN, CDR2 SYDVKM. The sequencing template was cDNA reverse transcribed from extracted RNA. Assay: immunoSEQ multiplex PCR; the TCRdb copy retains only in-frame clones and omits some. The sample lists fewer than 350,000 clones; over 45% were seen once. Treatment of the sample: oral pan-JAK inhibitor, 5-10 mg twice daily. Source: CD4+ T cells sorted from blood, taken at week 24, from a patient treated with tofacitinib. The clonotype was recovered from a human donor with alopecia areata. The chain joins TRBV28 to TRBJ2-2; D not resolved. The CDR3 is CASSLATGELFF. The CDR3 DNA reads TGTGCCAGCAGTTTAGCCACCGGGGAGCTGTTTTTT.